This T cell receptor (beta chain) was captured in a study of T cells after yellow fever vaccination. Germline V gives CDR1 MNHEY, CDR2 SMNVEV (reference sequence). V shed 7 bases and J shed 4 bases, with 16 bases lying between them. The CDR3 extends over 15 amino acids. This clonotype was counted between two and nine times. TCRdb processed the 5' RACE reads anew with MiXCR; each CDR3 protein has one entry. The table shows some 350,000 distinct CDR3 sequences, with 6.2% occurring only once. The source is a man aged 30-40 years who received the YFV17D yellow fever vaccine. The chain joins TRBV27 to TRBJ2-2; no clear D gene. The input for sequencing was PBMCs, taken 5 days after the yellow fever booster vaccination. CDR3 DNA sequence: TGTGCCAGCACCCTTCCCCAGGCGCGCACCGGGGAGCTGTTTTTT. It is translated as CASTLPQARTGELFF.